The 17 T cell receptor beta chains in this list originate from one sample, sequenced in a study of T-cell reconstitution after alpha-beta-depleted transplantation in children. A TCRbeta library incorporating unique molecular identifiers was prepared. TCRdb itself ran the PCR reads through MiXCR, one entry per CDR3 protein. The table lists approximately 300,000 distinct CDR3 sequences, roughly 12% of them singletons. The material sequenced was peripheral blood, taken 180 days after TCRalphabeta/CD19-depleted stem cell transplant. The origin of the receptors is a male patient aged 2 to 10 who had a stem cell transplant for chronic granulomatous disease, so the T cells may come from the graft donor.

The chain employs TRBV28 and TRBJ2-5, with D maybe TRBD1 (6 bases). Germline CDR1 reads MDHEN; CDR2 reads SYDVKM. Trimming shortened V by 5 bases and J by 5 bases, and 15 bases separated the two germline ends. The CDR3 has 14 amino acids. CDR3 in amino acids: CASSPRTDEETQYF. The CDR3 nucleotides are TGTGCCAGCAGTCCCCGGACAGACGAGGAGACCCAGTACTTC.

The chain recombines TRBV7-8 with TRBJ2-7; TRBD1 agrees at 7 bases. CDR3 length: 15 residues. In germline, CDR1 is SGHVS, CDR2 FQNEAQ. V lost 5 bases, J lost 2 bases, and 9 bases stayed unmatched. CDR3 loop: CASSLPRDSPYEQYF. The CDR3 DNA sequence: TGTGCCAGCAGCCTCCCCCGGGACAGTCCCTACGAGCAGTACTTC.

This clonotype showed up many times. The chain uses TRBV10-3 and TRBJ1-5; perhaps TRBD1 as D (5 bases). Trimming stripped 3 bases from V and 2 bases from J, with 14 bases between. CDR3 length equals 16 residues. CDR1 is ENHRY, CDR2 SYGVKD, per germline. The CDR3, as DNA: TGTGCCATCAGTGACTCGGGGGGGATGGGCAATCAGCCCCAGCATTTT. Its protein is CAISDSGGMGNQPQHF.

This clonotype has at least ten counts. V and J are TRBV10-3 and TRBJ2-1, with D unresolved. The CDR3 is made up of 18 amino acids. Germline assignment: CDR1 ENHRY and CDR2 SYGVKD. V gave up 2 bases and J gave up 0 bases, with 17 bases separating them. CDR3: CAISEPHSDWSSYNEQFF. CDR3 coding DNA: TGTGCCATCAGTGAGCCTCACTCTGACTGGAGCTCCTACAATGAGCAGTTCTTC.

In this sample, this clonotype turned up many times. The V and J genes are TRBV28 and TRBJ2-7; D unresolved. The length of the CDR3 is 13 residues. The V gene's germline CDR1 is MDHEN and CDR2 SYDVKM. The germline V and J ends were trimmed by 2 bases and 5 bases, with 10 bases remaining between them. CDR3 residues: CASSLNPLDEQYF. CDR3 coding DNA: TGTGCCAGCAGTTTAAATCCCCTGGACGAGCAGTACTTC.

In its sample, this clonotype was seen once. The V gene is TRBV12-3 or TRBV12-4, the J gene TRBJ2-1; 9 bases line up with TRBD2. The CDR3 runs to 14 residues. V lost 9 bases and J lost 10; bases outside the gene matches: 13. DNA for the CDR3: TGTGCCAGTCTAAAGGCGGGAGGGATTTCAGAGCAGTTCTTC. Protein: CASLKAGGISEQFF.

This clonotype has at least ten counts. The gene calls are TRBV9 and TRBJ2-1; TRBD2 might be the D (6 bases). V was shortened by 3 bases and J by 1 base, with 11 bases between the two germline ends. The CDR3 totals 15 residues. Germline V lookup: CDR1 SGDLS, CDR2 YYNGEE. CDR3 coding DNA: TGTGCCAGCAGCGCAGGGACTGGATCCTACAATGAGCAGTTCTTC. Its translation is CASSAGTGSYNEQFF.

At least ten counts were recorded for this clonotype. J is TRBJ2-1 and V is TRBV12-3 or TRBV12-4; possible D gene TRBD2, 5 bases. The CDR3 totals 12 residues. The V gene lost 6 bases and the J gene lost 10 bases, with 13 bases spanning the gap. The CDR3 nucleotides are TGTGCCAGCAGCCCGGGGAATTGGGAGCAGTTCTTC. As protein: CASSPGNWEQFF.

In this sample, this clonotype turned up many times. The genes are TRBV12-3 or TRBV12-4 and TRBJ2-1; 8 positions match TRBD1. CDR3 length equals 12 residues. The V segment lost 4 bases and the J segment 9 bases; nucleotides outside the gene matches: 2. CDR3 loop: CASSWTGFEQFF. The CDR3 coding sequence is TGTGCCAGCAGTTGGACAGGGTTTGAGCAGTTCTTC.

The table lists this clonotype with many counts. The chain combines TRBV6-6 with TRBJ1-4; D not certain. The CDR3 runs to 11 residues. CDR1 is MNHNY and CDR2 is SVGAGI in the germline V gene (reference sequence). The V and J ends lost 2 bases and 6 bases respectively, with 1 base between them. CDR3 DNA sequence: TGTGCCAGCAGTTACGATGAAAAACTGTTTTTT. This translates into CASSYDEKLFF.

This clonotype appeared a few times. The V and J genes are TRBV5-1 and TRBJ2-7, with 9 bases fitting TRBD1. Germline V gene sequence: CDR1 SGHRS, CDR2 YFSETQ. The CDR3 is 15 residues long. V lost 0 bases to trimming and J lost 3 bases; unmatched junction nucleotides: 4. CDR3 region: CASSLVGQGNYEQYF. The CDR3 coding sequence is TGCGCCAGCAGCTTGGTTGGACAGGGGAACTACGAGCAGTACTTC. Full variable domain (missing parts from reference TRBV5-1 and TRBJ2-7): KAGVTQTPRYLIKTRGQQVTLSCSPISGHRSVSWYQQTPGQGLQFLFEYFSETQRNKGNFPGRFSGRQFSNSRSEMNVSTLELGDSALYLCASSLVGQGNYEQYFGPGTRLTVT.

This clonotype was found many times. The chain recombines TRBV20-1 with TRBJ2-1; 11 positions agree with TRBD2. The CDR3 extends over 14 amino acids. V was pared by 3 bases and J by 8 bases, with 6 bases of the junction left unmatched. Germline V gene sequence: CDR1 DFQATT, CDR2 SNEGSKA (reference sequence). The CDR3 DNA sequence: TGCAGTGCTAGTAGGTTAGCGGGAGGGTATGAGCAGTTCTTC. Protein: CSASRLAGGYEQFF.

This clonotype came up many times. The CDR3 sequence is CASSGSPNSPLHF. DNA of the CDR3: TGTGCCAGCAGCGGGAGTCCTAATTCACCCCTCCACTTT. The genes are TRBV7-3 and TRBJ1-6; D is unresolved. Per germline, CDR1 SGHTA and CDR2 FQGTGA. This CDR3 is 13 amino acids long. Trimming removed 5 bases from V and 6 bases from J, with 8 bases in between.

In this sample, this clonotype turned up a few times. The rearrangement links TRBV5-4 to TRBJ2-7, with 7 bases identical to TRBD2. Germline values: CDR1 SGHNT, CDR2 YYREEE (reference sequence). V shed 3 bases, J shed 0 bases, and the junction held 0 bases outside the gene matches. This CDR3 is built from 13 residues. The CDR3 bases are TGTGCCAGCAGCTGGGACTACTCCTACGAGCAGTACTTC. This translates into CASSWDYSYEQYF.

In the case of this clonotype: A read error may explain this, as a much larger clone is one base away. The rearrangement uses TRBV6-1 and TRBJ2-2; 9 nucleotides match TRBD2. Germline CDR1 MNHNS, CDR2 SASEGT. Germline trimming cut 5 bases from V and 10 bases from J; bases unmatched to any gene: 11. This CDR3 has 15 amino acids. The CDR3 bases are TGTGCCAGCAGTCCCGGGACTAGCTATTCCGAGGAGCTGTTTTTT. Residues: CASSPGTSYSEELFF.

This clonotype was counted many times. CDR3 residues: CASSLRRGIDTQYF. The CDR3 nucleotides are TGTGCCAGCAGCTTACGGCGGGGGATAGATACGCAGTATTTT. The gene calls are TRBV7-3 and TRBJ2-3; 7 bases match TRBD2. V dropped 2 bases and J dropped 5; count of bases not matched to a gene: 4. There are 14 residues in the CDR3. The V gene's germline CDR1 is SGHTA and CDR2 FQGTGA.

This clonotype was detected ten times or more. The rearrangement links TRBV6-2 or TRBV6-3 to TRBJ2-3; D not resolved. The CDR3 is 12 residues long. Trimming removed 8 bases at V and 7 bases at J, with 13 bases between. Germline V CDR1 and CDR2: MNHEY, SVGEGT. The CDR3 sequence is CASSTHAHTQYF. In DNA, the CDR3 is TGTGCCAGCTCCACTCATGCCCATACGCAGTATTTT.